These 8 T cell receptor beta chains came from one sample sequenced in a study of cytomegalovirus exposure and HLA in healthy donors. The study ran its PCR with 60 Vbeta and 13 Jbeta primers. Measured with immunoSEQ multiplex PCR; TCRdb has only the in-frame clones, and not every one. The table records 180,000 or so clones, 75% to 90% of them present only once. The sequencing input was PBMCs. The receptors shown here come from a man aged 18 to 30 in good health and CMV-seropositive.

The CDR3 region is CASSEAGGGAYEQYF. CDR3 nucleotide sequence: TGTGCCAGCAGTGAAGCTGGCGGGGGTGCCTACGAGCAGTACTTC. This rearrangement joins TRBV6-1 to TRBJ2-7, with 7 bases that match TRBD2. CDR1 is MNHNS, CDR2 SASEGT, per germline. The CDR3 loop spans 15 amino acids. Unmatched junction bases numbered 4, after V lost 0 bases and J lost 2 bases.

V is TRBV5-1 and J is TRBJ2-2; 7 bases match TRBD2. After removal of 2 bases from V and 4 bases from J, the junction contained 5 bases not matched to a gene. The germline V gene encodes CDR1 SGHRS and CDR2 YFSETQ. The CDR3 is 15 residues long. The CDR3 is CASSLGASGTGELFF. CDR3 bases: TGCGCCAGCAGCTTAGGCGCTAGCGGCACCGGGGAGCTGTTTTTT.

The chain is built from TRBV5-1 and TRBJ2-1; the match to TRBD1 covers 9 bases. Germline CDR1 and CDR2: SGHRS and YFSETQ. The J segment lost 7 bases and the V segment lost 3 bases, leaving 5 bases of the junction unmatched. CDR3 size: 14 residues. The CDR3 nucleotides are TGCGCCAGCAGCTATCGGGACAGGGAAAATGAGCAGTTCTTC. Translation gives CASSYRDRENEQFF.

The chain recombines TRBV15 with TRBJ2-2; no definite D call. V was trimmed by 5 bases and J by 0 bases, leaving 10 bases between them. The V gene's germline CDR1 is LNHNV and CDR2 YYDKDF (reference sequence). The CDR3 has 15 residues. The CDR3 sequence: CATSESPTNTGELFF. The CDR3, as DNA: TGTGCCACCAGCGAGAGCCCGACGAACACCGGGGAGCTGTTTTTT.

Here the CDR3 reads CATSGMDTQYF. Here the CDR3 DNA reads TGTGCCACCTCAGGGATGGATACGCAGTATTTT. The chain uses TRBV15 and TRBJ2-3, with a weak D call TRBD1 (5 bases). Germline lookup yields CDR1 LNHNV and CDR2 YYDKDF (reference sequence). The CDR3 spans 11 residues. Trimming left V 8 bases short and J 6 bases short, with 9 bases between.

The rearrangement joins TRBV27 to TRBJ2-1; D gene unclear. Germline V CDR1 and CDR2: MNHEY, SMNVEV (reference sequence). V was cut by 0 bases and J by 2 bases, with 5 bases left in between. This CDR3 is 14 amino acids long. The CDR3 loop is CASSLSPTYNEQFF. CDR3 bases: TGTGCCAGCAGTTTATCCCCCACCTACAATGAGCAGTTCTTC.

This clone was recorded a few times. The CDR3 DNA sequence: TGTGCCAGCAGTTTATGGGGGGCTGCAACTAATGAAAAACTGTTTTTT. Translation: CASSLWGAATNEKLFF. The rearrangement joins TRBV28 to TRBJ1-4, with D possibly TRBD1 on 6 matching bases. The ends were cut back, 0 bases at V and 0 bases at J, with 8 bases in the middle. Germline loops: CDR1 MDHEN, CDR2 SYDVKM. The CDR3 length is 16 residues.

The V call is TRBV19, the J call TRBJ1-2; 8 positions match TRBD1. V gave up 9 bases and J gave up 5 bases; unmatched junction bases: 2. The germline gives CDR1 LNHDA, CDR2 SQIVND (reference sequence). This CDR3 is 11 amino acids long. The DNA for the CDR3 is TGTGCCAGCACAGGGGGTTATGGCTACACCTTC. The encoded protein is CASTGGYGYTF.